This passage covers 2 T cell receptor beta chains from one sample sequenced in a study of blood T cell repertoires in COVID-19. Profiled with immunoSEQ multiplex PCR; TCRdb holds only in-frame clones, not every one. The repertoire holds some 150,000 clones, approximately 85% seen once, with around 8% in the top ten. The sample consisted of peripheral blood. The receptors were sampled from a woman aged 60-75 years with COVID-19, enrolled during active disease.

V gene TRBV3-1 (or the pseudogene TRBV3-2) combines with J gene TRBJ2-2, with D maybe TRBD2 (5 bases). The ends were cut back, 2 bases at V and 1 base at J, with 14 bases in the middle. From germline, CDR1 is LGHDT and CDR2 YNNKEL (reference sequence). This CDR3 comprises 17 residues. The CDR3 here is CASSQTRGTLNTGELFF. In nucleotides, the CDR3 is TGTGCCAGCAGCCAAACTCGGGGTACTCTGAACACCGGGGAGCTGTTTTTT.

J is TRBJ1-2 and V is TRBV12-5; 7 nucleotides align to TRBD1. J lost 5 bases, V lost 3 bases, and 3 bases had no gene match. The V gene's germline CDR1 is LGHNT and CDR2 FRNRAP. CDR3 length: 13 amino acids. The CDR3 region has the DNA TGTGCTAGTGGTTTAACAGGGGATTATGGCTACACCTTC. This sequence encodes CASGLTGDYGYTF.